This TCR beta chain was sequenced for a study of identical twins. Broader study findings: Whereas memory repertoires showed no such difference, abundant cord blood beta clonotypes carried fewer insertions. Zero-insertion findings could be partly confounded by invariant cells (MAIT and iNKT cells).

This clonotype was picked up a small number of times. Its target is not known. A universal primer site was added by template switching, and unique molecular identifiers were carried by the cDNA. TCRdb passed the 5' RACE reads through MiXCR, listing each CDR3 protein once. The sample lists hundreds of thousands of distinct CDR3 sequences, over 5% occurring once. Sequenced sample: naive T cells sorted from blood. The sequence was collected from a man between 18 and 29 years old in good health.

In nucleotides, the CDR3 is TGCGCCAGCAGCTTGAAGACAGGGGAAGGCGAGCAGTACTTC. Amino acids: CASSLKTGEGEQYF. This chain links TRBV5-1 with TRBJ2-7, with 8 positions matching TRBD1. The V and J ends lost 1 base and 6 bases, in that order; junction bases with no gene match: 6. Germline-derived CDR1 and CDR2 are SGHRS and YFSETQ. CDR3 length: 14 residues.